One sample yielded the 19 T cell receptor beta chains listed below, sequenced in a study of OX40 agonist ivuxolimab in advanced cancers. The data were produced by immunoSEQ multiplex PCR, yet TCRdb's version contains in-frame clones alone and is incomplete. Among about 67,000 clones listed, roughly 90% were seen once. The starting material was CD4+ or CD8+ T cells sorted from blood, obtained in a trial of the OX40 agonist ivuxolimab. Receptor source: an adult with an advanced solid tumor such as melanoma, head and neck, liver or kidney cancer.

The chain uses TRBV6-5 and TRBJ1-2; 7 bases agree with TRBD1. Per germline, CDR1 MNHEY and CDR2 SVGAGI. This CDR3 is 15 amino acids long. Trimming at V came to 3 bases and at J to 4 bases, leaving 8 bases not matched to a gene. CDR3 residues: CASSYYGQVAYGYTF. The CDR3 DNA is TGTGCCAGCAGTTATTATGGACAGGTGGCCTATGGCTACACCTTC.

The chain joins TRBV7-7 to TRBJ2-3; TRBD1 might be the D (6 bases). The germline V gene has CDR1 SSHAT and CDR2 FNYEAQ (reference sequence). Trimming pared 5 bases from V and 4 bases from J, leaving 16 bases between. The CDR3 contains 15 residues. The CDR3 loop reads CASSKTGGAADTQYF. DNA for the CDR3: TGTGCCAGCAGCAAGACAGGCGGCGCCGCAGATACGCAGTATTTT.

The chain joins TRBV15 to TRBJ2-7, with a weak D call TRBD2 (6 bases). Germline CDR1 LNHNV, CDR2 YYDKDF (reference sequence). V shed 5 bases and J shed 7 bases, with 24 bases lying between them. The CDR3 runs to 16 residues. CDR3 in DNA: TGTGCCACCAGCCCGGGCCCGGGACTCTCGATGGGGGAGCAGTACTTC. Its protein product is CATSPGPGLSMGEQYF.

The chain employs TRBV5-1 and TRBJ1-1; 8 nucleotides agree with TRBD1. Germline CDR1 and CDR2: SGHRS and YFSETQ. Trimming cost V 4 bases and J 1 base; bases outside gene matches: 12. The CDR3 runs 17 residues. The CDR3 DNA sequence: TGCGCCAGCAGCCCGAAGGGACAGGCCTACCAGAACACTGAAGCTTTCTTT. Amino acid sequence: CASSPKGQAYQNTEAFF.

This clone has only one observation. V is TRBV13 and J is TRBJ1-1; tentative D call: TRBD1 (6 bases). V lost 5 bases and J lost 11, with 18 bases in between. This CDR3 comprises 13 residues. Germline V gene lookup returns CDR1 PRHDT and CDR2 FYEKMQ (reference sequence). The CDR3 sequence: CASSRGTTEEAFF. The CDR3 DNA reads TGTGCCAGCAGCCGTGGGACAACGGAGGAGGCTTTCTTT.

The chain has TRBV6-6 and TRBJ1-1; D not certain. This CDR3 is built from 11 residues. The V gene lost 4 bases and the J gene lost 8 bases, with 8 bases spanning the gap. CDR1 and CDR2 from the germline V gene are MNHNY and SVGAGI (reference sequence). CDR3 DNA sequence: TGTGCCAGCAGTTCCACCGAAGAAGCTTTCTTT. Amino acids: CASSSTEEAFF.

This clone appeared once. Other DNA sequences of this sample code for an identical CDR3. The CDR3: CASSLGFNEQFF. The CDR3 DNA reads TGTGCCAGCAGCTTGGGTTTCAATGAGCAGTTCTTC. The chain links TRBV5-5 to TRBJ2-1; no reliable D call. Germline-derived CDR1 and CDR2 are SGHKS and YYEKEE (reference sequence). The CDR3 consists of 12 residues. V lost 0 bases, J lost 6 bases, and 4 bases lay in between.

The gene calls are TRBV6-1 and TRBJ2-1, with 7 bases lining up with TRBD2. The ends lost 1 base at V and 6 bases at J; junction bases unmatched: 3. Germline lookup yields CDR1 MNHNS and CDR2 SASEGT. The CDR3 is 14 residues long. Here the CDR3 DNA reads TGTGCCAGCAGTGAAGTAGGGAGGGCCAATGAGCAGTTCTTC. Residues: CASSEVGRANEQFF.

The rearrangement links TRBV27 to TRBJ1-1, with 7 bases lining up with TRBD1. The CDR3 is 14 residues long. Germline V gives CDR1 MNHEY, CDR2 SMNVEV (reference sequence). V lost 6 bases, J lost 1 base, and 5 bases stayed unmatched. In DNA form, the CDR3 reads TGTGCCAGCAGGTCCGGGACAGCGAACACTGAAGCTTTCTTT. This gives the protein CASRSGTANTEAFF.

The J gene is TRBJ2-7, the V gene TRBV7-3; a possible D gene is TRBD2 (5 bases). Germline V gene data show CDR1 as SGHTA and CDR2 as FQGTGA. V lost 2 bases to trimming and J lost 6 bases, with 11 bases between them. The CDR3 contains 13 residues. CDR3 region: CASSLGGGSEQYF. The CDR3 DNA follows: TGTGCCAGCAGCTTAGGCGGAGGTTCCGAGCAGTACTTC.

The V call is TRBV27, the J call TRBJ2-1; 13 bases fit TRBD2. With V trimmed by 6 bases and J by 3 bases, 2 bases remained unmatched. Germline assignment: CDR1 MNHEY and CDR2 SMNVEV (reference sequence). This CDR3 has 15 amino acids. The CDR3 DNA reads as TGTGCCAGCAGAGGGACTAGCGGGGACTACAATGAGCAGTTCTTC. Protein product: CASRGTSGDYNEQFF.

This clone showed up just once. J is TRBJ1-5 and V is TRBV4-1; no definite D call. V shed 0 bases and J shed 3 bases, with 9 bases lying between them. This CDR3 contains 15 residues. Per germline, CDR1 MGHRA and CDR2 YSYEKL. CDR3 DNA: TGCGCCAGCAGCCAAGATACGCCGACCAATCAGCCCCAGCATTTT. The encoded protein is CASSQDTPTNQPQHF.

The count of this clone is one. The rearrangement links TRBV6-1 to TRBJ2-1; weak D call: TRBD1 (6 bases). Germline assignment: CDR1 MNHNS and CDR2 SASEGT. The V end was cut by 5 bases, the J end by 1 base, with 12 bases between. This CDR3 contains 15 residues. CDR3 DNA: TGTGCCAGCAGTACACAGGGTCCGTCCTACAATGAGCAGTTCTTC. This codes for CASSTQGPSYNEQFF.

J is TRBJ2-1 and V is TRBV27; D uncertain. CDR1 and CDR2 (germline): MNHEY, SMNVEV (reference sequence). V lost 8 bases, J lost 4 bases, and 6 bases lay in between. The CDR3 is 11 residues long. The CDR3 DNA sequence: TGTGCCAGCGCATTATACAATGAGCAGTTCTTC. This encodes CASALYNEQFF.

The V and J genes are TRBV10-3 and TRBJ2-1; D remains unclear. Germline values: CDR1 ENHRY, CDR2 SYGVKD. The CDR3 runs 18 residues. V gave up 0 bases and J gave up 0 bases, with 15 bases separating them. CDR3 protein: CAISESTRTESSYNEQFF. CDR3 in DNA: TGTGCCATCAGTGAGTCGACTCGGACGGAGAGCTCCTACAATGAGCAGTTCTTC.

This sequence joins TRBV4-2 and TRBJ1-2; TRBD1 aligns across 7 bases. V dropped 1 base and J dropped 7; count of bases not matched to a gene: 12. The germline V gene has CDR1 LGHNA and CDR2 YNFKEQ. This CDR3 has 16 amino acids. As DNA, the CDR3 is TGTGCCAGCAGCCAAGCTCATGCAGGGGGTGTTCCTGGCTACACCTTC. Its translation is CASSQAHAGGVPGYTF.

This rearrangement joins TRBV7-9 to TRBJ2-3, with D possibly TRBD1 on 5 matching bases. V was pared by 2 bases and J by 0 bases, with 9 bases between. Looked up from germline, CDR1 is SEHNR and CDR2 is FQNEAQ (reference sequence). The CDR3 is 15 residues long. The DNA of the CDR3 is TGTGCCAGCAGCTTAATTTGGACAAGCACAGATACGCAGTATTTT. Translating gives CASSLIWTSTDTQYF. Based on the CDR3 plus reference TRBV7-9 and TRBJ2-3, the full variable domain is DTGVSQNPRHKITKRGQNVTFRCDPISEHNRLYWYRQTLGQGPEFLTYFQNEAQLEKSRLLSDRFSAERPKGSFSTLEIQRTEQGDSAMYLCASSLIWTSTDTQYFGPGTRLTVL.

The rearrangement joins TRBV27 to TRBJ1-2, with D unresolved. V was clipped by 5 bases and J by 4 bases, with 14 bases between them. This CDR3 comprises 14 residues. Germline V gives CDR1 MNHEY, CDR2 SMNVEV (reference sequence). The CDR3 DNA follows: TGTGCCAGCAGTCCGCTGAAGGCTGGCTATGGCTACACCTTC. Translation: CASSPLKAGYGYTF.

Here the CDR3 reads CATQYGSYEQYF. CDR3 nucleotides: TGTGCCACCCAGTACGGATCCTACGAGCAGTACTTC. This chain connects TRBV19 to TRBJ2-7; D is undetermined. V shed 10 bases and J shed 1 base, with 11 bases lying between them. The CDR3 extends over 12 amino acids. The germline V gene has CDR1 LNHDA and CDR2 SQIVND (reference sequence). The whole variable domain, filled in from reference TRBV19 and TRBJ2-7, reads DGGITQSPKYLFRKEGQNVTLSCEQNLNHDAMYWYRQDPGQGLRLIYYSQIVNDFQKGDIAEGYSVSREKKESFPLTVTSAQKNPTAFYLCATQYGSYEQYFGPGTRLTVT.